Included here is one T cell receptor (beta chain) sequence, with context. This record comes from a study of shared clonotypes between healthy human individuals. Sequencing was performed with immunoSEQ multiplex PCR; in TCRdb, only in-frame clones are kept and a portion is missing. The sample has hundreds of thousands of clones, 55% to 75% seen once. Germline V gives CDR1 SGHKS, CDR2 YYEKEE (reference sequence). Trimming pared 7 bases from V and 0 bases from J, leaving 8 bases between. The CDR3 runs 13 residues. Sequenced: memory CD4+ T cells sorted from blood. Subset indicated: CD45RA-negative fraction. This sequence joins TRBV5-5 and TRBJ1-3; no definite D call. This receptor was taken from a woman aged 25-40 years in good health. The chain's CDR3 is CASLVPSGNTIYF. The CDR3 coding sequence is TGTGCCAGCTTAGTCCCCTCTGGAAACACCATATATTTT.